This T cell receptor (beta chain) was captured by sequencing in a study of blood T cell repertoires in COVID-19. The J segment lost 0 bases and the V segment lost 3 bases, leaving 4 bases of the junction unmatched. The length of the CDR3 is 18 residues. Germline CDR1 and CDR2: SGHRS and YFSETQ. This table comes from immunoSEQ multiplex PCR, and its TCRdb copy is limited to in-frame clones, with some not included. The sample yields 200,000 to 300,000 clones, roughly 86% seen once. The chain is built from TRBV5-1 and TRBJ2-3; 16 bases map to TRBD2. This TCR came from a woman in her 30s with acute COVID-19. Sequencing input: PBMCs or T cells enriched from blood (not recorded which). This CDR3 reads CASSSGLAGGRSTDTQYF. For the CDR3, the DNA is TGCGCCAGCAGCTCGGGACTAGCGGGGGGGCGTAGCACAGATACGCAGTATTTT.